What follows are 19 T cell receptor beta chains derived from one specimen sequenced in a study of spatial heterogeneity in lung cancer. One entry per CDR3 protein, called by TCRdb with MiXCR from the 5' RACE reads. The data show 35,000 to 50,000 distinct CDR3 sequences, approximately 3% seen once. Described time point: sample taken at primary tumor resection. The material was normal lung tissue next to the tumor, obtained at surgery. The origin of the receptors is a male donor with early-stage non-small cell lung cancer.

This clonotype has at least ten counts. V usage is TRBV28 and J usage is TRBJ1-2; the D gene is possibly TRBD1 (5 bases). The CDR3 spans 13 residues. V dropped 3 bases and J dropped 10 bases, with 15 bases sitting between them. Germline CDR1 reads MDHEN; CDR2 reads SYDVKM. CDR3 in amino acids: CASSFSAGIDYTF. DNA of the CDR3: TGTGCCAGCAGTTTCTCCGCAGGGATCGACTACACCTTC.

This clonotype was seen repeatedly, ten times or more. This chain connects TRBV5-1 to TRBJ2-1; weak D call: TRBD2 (6 bases). Germline CDR1 reads SGHRS; CDR2 reads YFSETQ. V lost 3 bases, J lost 5 bases, and 15 bases lay in between. The CDR3 sequence is 15 residues long. CDR3 protein: CASSSSGTPNNEQFF. The DNA for the CDR3 is TGCGCCAGCAGCTCATCCGGGACTCCCAACAATGAGCAGTTCTTC.

The J gene is TRBJ2-2, the V gene TRBV2, with D unresolved. CDR1 and CDR2 from the germline V gene are SNHLY and FYNNEI. The CDR3 runs to 13 residues. V was pared by 4 bases and J by 1 base, with 4 bases between. The CDR3 nucleotides are TGTGCCAGCAGTGTTGAGAACACCGGGGAGCTGTTTTTT. Protein sequence: CASSVENTGELFF.

This clonotype was seen a few times. The junction departs from germline at one end; a sequencing error may be responsible. The J gene is TRBJ2-7, the V gene TRBV6-1, with D perhaps matching TRBD2 (5 bases). The CDR3 has 18 residues. Per the germline V gene, CDR1 is MNHNS and CDR2 is SASEGT. The CDR3 nucleotides are TGTGCCGGCAGTGCCATGGCTTATTTGACGGGAAGGACCTACGAGCAGTACTTC. The encoded protein is CAGSAMAYLTGRTYEQYF.

This clonotype was observed many times. The V call is TRBV28, the J call TRBJ1-5; D is uncertain. The germline gives CDR1 MDHEN, CDR2 SYDVKM. Trimming left V 3 bases short and J 3 bases short, with 12 bases between. The CDR3 runs to 15 residues. In DNA, the CDR3 is TGTGCCAGCAGTTTCTTTAGAGTCGACAATCAGCCCCAGCATTTT. Protein product: CASSFFRVDNQPQHF.

In this sample, this clonotype turned up a few times. This rearrangement joins TRBV2 to TRBJ1-5; no clear D gene. The V gene's germline CDR1 is SNHLY and CDR2 FYNNEI. The CDR3 totals 13 residues. V lost 8 bases and J 7 bases, leaving 15 bases between the germline ends. CDR3 DNA: TGTGCCAGCTCCCCCGGGCGTCCCCAGCCCCAGCATTTT. Amino acids: CASSPGRPQPQHF. The full variable domain, with the rest looked up from reference TRBV2 and TRBJ1-5, is EPEVTQTPSHQVTQMGQEVILRCVPISNHLYFYWYRQILGQKVEFLVSFYNNEISEKSEIFDDQFSVERPDGSNFTLKIRSTKLEDSAMYFCASSPGRPQPQHFGDGTRLSIL.

CDR3 coding DNA: TGTGCCAGCAGCCAAGCAGGGGGCGGCAACTATGGCTACACCTTC. Residues: CASSQAGGGNYGYTF. The gene calls are TRBV14 and TRBJ1-2, with TRBD1 identical over 8 bases. V was pared by 1 base and J by 2 bases, with 3 bases of the junction left unmatched. The CDR3 has 15 amino acids. Germline CDR1 SGHDN, CDR2 FVKESK.

This clonotype came up many times. J is TRBJ2-3 and V is TRBV7-2; TRBD2 agrees at 11 bases. CDR3 length: 17 amino acids. The V gene's germline CDR1 is SGHTA and CDR2 FQGNSA. Trimming at V came to 5 bases and at J to 2 bases, leaving 9 bases not matched to a gene. CDR3 protein: CASSPIGLAGLTDTQYF. In DNA form, the CDR3 reads TGTGCCAGCAGCCCTATAGGACTAGCGGGCCTCACAGATACGCAGTATTTT.

This clonotype has a count of ten or more. The J gene is TRBJ2-4, the V gene TRBV2; TRBD1 aligns across 9 bases. This CDR3 is 18 amino acids long. Germline CDR1 is SNHLY and CDR2 is FYNNEI. V dropped 3 bases and J dropped 5; count of bases not matched to a gene: 14. Here the CDR3 reads CASSDPDRGFGVQNIQYF. CDR3 sequence (DNA): TGTGCCAGCAGTGATCCGGACAGGGGATTCGGGGTACAAAACATTCAGTACTTC.

This clonotype came up many times. The V call is TRBV7-9, the J call TRBJ1-6; a weak D match, TRBD1 (5 bases). Germline CDR1 and CDR2: SEHNR and FQNEAQ (reference sequence). V lost 2 bases and J 7 bases, leaving 9 bases between the germline ends. The CDR3 covers 14 residues. The CDR3 loop is CASSLSGTNSPLHF. CDR3 DNA sequence: TGTGCCAGCAGCTTATCAGGGACGAATTCACCCCTCCACTTT.

The table lists this clonotype with many counts. The CDR3 region has the DNA TGTGCCAGCTCACCGGGCCAAGTTTATGGCTACACCTTC. Amino acids: CASSPGQVYGYTF. The V and J genes are TRBV18 and TRBJ1-2; D remains unclear. This CDR3 has 13 amino acids. CDR1 is KGHSH and CDR2 is LQKENI in the germline V gene. Between the trimmed V and J ends, which lost 3 bases and 5 bases, there was a span of 10 bases.

This clonotype was detected ten times or more. V is TRBV5-1 and J is TRBJ2-3, with 7 bases identical to TRBD2. Germline-derived CDR1 and CDR2 are SGHRS and YFSETQ. The CDR3 is 16 amino acids. V lost 3 bases, J lost 4 bases, and 11 bases stayed unmatched. CDR3 sequence reads: CASSWDGLGAADTQYF. CDR3 DNA sequence: TGCGCCAGCAGCTGGGATGGACTAGGGGCGGCAGATACGCAGTATTTT.

This clonotype was detected many times. The chain has TRBV12-3 or TRBV12-4 and TRBJ2-1; the D gene is possibly TRBD2 (5 bases). Trimming left V 1 base short and J 9 bases short, with 19 bases between. This CDR3 comprises 16 residues. Here the CDR3 DNA reads TGTGCCAGCAGTTTAGTAAGGGTAAGCGGCCACGGTGAGCAGTTCTTC. Amino acid sequence: CASSLVRVSGHGEQFF.

This clonotype has a count of ten or more. V and J are TRBV7-2 and TRBJ1-2; D is perhaps TRBD1 (5 bases). Deletions cut 5 bases from V and 1 base from J, with 8 bases between. The germline CDR1 and CDR2 sequences are SGHTA and FQGNSA. This CDR3 region has 13 residues. The CDR3 DNA reads TGTGCCAGCAGCCAAGACAGTAACTATGGCTACACCTTC. Translated, it gives CASSQDSNYGYTF.

In its sample, this clonotype is medium-sized. The J gene is TRBJ2-2, the V gene TRBV7-7; D not resolved. The CDR3 sequence is 13 residues long. V dropped 3 bases and J dropped 2 bases, with 4 bases sitting between them. Germline CDR1 and CDR2: SSHAT and FNYEAQ (reference sequence). The CDR3 is CASSFGNTGELFF. The DNA for the CDR3 is TGTGCCAGCAGCTTCGGAAACACCGGGGAGCTGTTTTTT.

This clonotype was counted ten times or more. In DNA, the CDR3 is TGCAGTGCTGGTCCCACTAATGAAAAACTGTTTTTT. Translating gives CSAGPTNEKLFF. The chain recombines TRBV20-1 with TRBJ1-4; D ambiguous. The CDR3 covers 12 residues. CDR1 and CDR2 (germline): DFQATT, SNEGSKA (reference sequence). The V end was cut by 5 bases, the J end by 2 bases, with 6 bases between.

This clonotype was found many times. This sequence joins TRBV11-2 and TRBJ1-5; D uncertain. Trimming took 0 bases from V and 5 from J, leaving 11 bases between them. The germline V gene encodes CDR1 SGHAT and CDR2 FQNNGV. The CDR3 sequence is 15 residues long. The CDR3 region has the DNA TGTGCCAGCAGCTTAGATTTGGGTGTCCATCAGCCCCAGCATTTT. Protein product: CASSLDLGVHQPQHF.

This clonotype came up many times. The chain recombines TRBV2 with TRBJ2-2; D is uncertain. The CDR3 sequence is 11 residues long. The germline gives CDR1 SNHLY, CDR2 FYNNEI. The V gene lost 4 bases and the J gene lost 7 bases, with 4 bases spanning the gap. DNA for the CDR3: TGTGCCAGCAGTGTTCTCGGGGAGCTGTTTTTT. It codes for CASSVLGELFF. Full variable domain (rest looked up from reference TRBV2 and TRBJ2-2): EPEVTQTPSHQVTQMGQEVILRCVPISNHLYFYWYRQILGQKVEFLVSFYNNEISEKSEIFDDQFSVERPDGSNFTLKIRSTKLEDSAMYFCASSVLGELFFGEGSRLTVL.

This clonotype has a count of ten or more. The chain has TRBV29-1 and TRBJ1-3; D call uncertain. The CDR3 is made up of 11 amino acids. The germline V gene encodes CDR1 SQVTM and CDR2 ANQGSEA. Trimming left V 6 bases short and J 9 bases short, with 12 bases between. The CDR3 DNA reads as TGCAGCGTACTGGGTGACGGCACCATATATTTT. Its protein product is CSVLGDGTIYF.